The 27 T cell receptor beta chains below all came from one sample that was sequenced in a study of lymphopenia after photon versus proton radiotherapy. TCRdb's table, derived via immunoSEQ multiplex PCR, lists solely in-frame clones and lacks some. The sample lists some 27,000 clones, roughly 89% occurring once. Sequences were derived from peripheral blood, sampled from a patient treated with proton-based radiotherapy. The receptors stem from an older woman with cholangiocarcinoma. Some clones in this sample may be carry-over from other donors' samples.

The chain couples TRBV4-3 to TRBJ2-1, with 9 nucleotides matching TRBD1. Germline V gene sequence: CDR1 LGHNA, CDR2 YSLEER. Germline trimming cut 5 bases from V and 6 bases from J; bases unmatched to any gene: 8. The CDR3 contains 15 residues. This chain's CDR3 is CASSASGTGSNEQFF. Written as DNA, the CDR3 is TGCGCCAGCAGCGCATCCGGGACAGGGAGCAATGAGCAGTTCTTC.

In this sample, this clone turned up once. V is TRBV10-1 and J is TRBJ2-1; 14 bases map to TRBD2. In germline, CDR1 is WNHNN, CDR2 SYGVQD (reference sequence). The ends lost 5 bases at V and 15 bases at J; junction bases unmatched: 9. The CDR3 is 14 residues long. Here the CDR3 DNA reads TGCGCCAGCAGTCCGACCGGGACTAGCGGGAGTCGGTTCTTC. Encoded protein: CASSPTGTSGSRFF.

V and J are TRBV7-8 and TRBJ1-1; D possibly corresponds to TRBD1 (6 bases). The CDR3 spans 15 residues. From germline, CDR1 is SGHVS and CDR2 FQNEAQ. Trimming took off 5 bases at V and 0 bases at J, with 13 bases between the two ends. The CDR3 DNA reads TGTGCCAGCAGCAGTAGGACAGCCATGAACACTGAAGCTTTCTTT. Translation gives CASSSRTAMNTEAFF.

The gene calls are TRBV4-3 and TRBJ2-1; D may match TRBD1 or TRBD2 (5 bases each). Germline CDR1 reads LGHNA; CDR2 reads YSLEER. The length of the CDR3 is 15 residues. Trimming shortened V by 5 bases and J by 4 bases, and 15 bases separated the two germline ends. The CDR3 loop is CASSDGTSNYNEQFF. The CDR3 region has the DNA TGCGCCAGCAGCGACGGGACGTCGAATTACAATGAGCAGTTCTTC.

V is TRBV5-6 and J is TRBJ2-1; 13 nucleotides agree with TRBD2. CDR1 and CDR2 (germline): SGHDT, YYEEEE. The CDR3 sequence is 15 residues long. V trimming: 4 bases; J trimming: 7 bases; junction bases outside the gene matches: 5. The CDR3 sequence is CASSAGLAGWNEQFF. In nucleotides, the CDR3 is TGTGCCAGCAGCGCGGGACTAGCGGGATGGAATGAGCAGTTCTTC.

The V call is TRBV27, the J call TRBJ2-3; TRBD2 is a possible D gene (6 bases). The CDR3 spans 14 residues. CDR1 is MNHEY, CDR2 SMNVEV, per germline (reference sequence). The V gene lost 3 bases and the J gene lost 0 bases, with 7 bases spanning the gap. CDR3 loop: CASSFRESTDTQYF. CDR3 coding DNA: TGTGCCAGCAGTTTTCGGGAGAGCACAGATACGCAGTATTTT.

V gene TRBV5-4 combines with J gene TRBJ2-3; TRBD2 matches at 7 bases. The V and J ends lost 4 bases and 6 bases, in that order; junction bases with no gene match: 11. The CDR3 is 15 residues long. Germline values: CDR1 SGHNT, CDR2 YYREEE (reference sequence). The CDR3 nucleotides are TGTGCCAGCAGCAAAGGCTCTTACGGGGGGGATACGCAGTATTTT. Translating gives CASSKGSYGGDTQYF. The variable domain in full, completed from reference TRBV5-4 and TRBJ2-3, reads ETGVTQSPTHLIKTRGQQVTLRCSSQSGHNTVSWYQQALGQGPQFIFQYYREEENGRGNFPPRFSGLQFPNYSSELNVNALELDDSALYLCASSKGSYGGDTQYFGPGTRLTVL.

The V and J genes are TRBV6-1 and TRBJ1-5, with a tentative D call TRBD1 (6 bases). The CDR3 is 13 amino acids. Germline CDR1 is MNHNS and CDR2 is SASEGT. V lost 5 bases and J lost 11, with 16 bases in between. CDR3 bases: TGTGCCAGCAGTCTGACAGGCCCTCTGGCCCAGCATTTT. This translates into CASSLTGPLAQHF.

The chain recombines TRBV9 with TRBJ1-4; D call uncertain. The CDR3 has 14 amino acids. Germline CDR1 reads SGDLS; CDR2 reads YYNGEE. V was trimmed by 0 bases and J by 4 bases, leaving 7 bases between them. The CDR3 protein is CASSVDSYNEKLFF. DNA of the CDR3: TGTGCCAGCAGCGTAGACAGCTATAATGAAAAACTGTTTTTT.

The CDR3 DNA reads TGTGCCAGCAGCTTACTGACTAGGCTTCAGGAGCAGTTCTTC. This codes for CASSLLTRLQEQFF. The genes are TRBV7-2 and TRBJ2-1; tentative D call: TRBD2 (6 bases). This CDR3 contains 14 residues. Trimming removed 2 bases from V and 10 bases from J, with 15 bases in between. Germline V lookup: CDR1 SGHTA, CDR2 FQGNSA.

The rearrangement joins TRBV11-2 to TRBJ2-7; D is uncertain. The CDR3 sequence is 15 residues long. Trimming took off 0 bases at V and 2 bases at J, with 11 bases between the two ends. Germline values: CDR1 SGHAT, CDR2 FQNNGV. The CDR3: CASSLDQRVTYEQYF. CDR3 DNA: TGTGCCAGCAGCTTAGATCAGCGTGTAACCTACGAGCAGTACTTC. The full variable domain, in which reference TRBV11-2 and TRBJ2-7 provide the parts outside the CDR3, is EAGVAQSPRYKIIEKRQSVAFWCNPISGHATLYWYQQILGQGPKLLIQFQNNGVVDDSQLPKDRFSAERLKGVDSTLKIQPAKLEDSAVYLCASSLDQRVTYEQYFGPGTRLTVT.

This clone appeared once. CDR3 in amino acids: CAWSAGATNEKLFF. As DNA, the CDR3 is TGTGCCTGGAGTGCAGGGGCAACTAATGAAAAACTGTTTTTT. This rearrangement joins TRBV30 to TRBJ1-4, with D maybe TRBD1 (6 bases). The V gene lost 1 base and the J gene lost 0 bases, with 6 bases spanning the gap. Germline V CDR1 and CDR2: GTSNPN, SVGIG (reference sequence). This CDR3 spans 14 amino acids. The complete variable domain, with remaining parts taken from reference TRBV30 and TRBJ1-4, reads SQTIHQWPATLVQPVGSPLSLECTVEGTSNPNLYWYRQAAGRGLQLLFYSVGIGQISSEVPQNLSASRPQDRQFILSSKKLLLSDSGFYLCAWSAGATNEKLFFGSGTQLSVL.

This chain uses TRBV4-3 with TRBJ2-1, with 7 positions matching TRBD2. The germline V gene has CDR1 LGHNA and CDR2 YSLEER. The V and J ends lost 0 bases and 0 bases, in that order; junction bases with no gene match: 8. This CDR3 region has 18 residues. In DNA form, the CDR3 reads TGCGCCAGCAGCCAAGAGTGGGGGGGATTGGGCTCCTACAATGAGCAGTTCTTC. It translates to CASSQEWGGLGSYNEQFF.

The rearrangement uses TRBV10-1 and TRBJ2-3; TRBD2 is a possible D gene (5 bases). The ends were cut back, 4 bases at V and 8 bases at J, with 10 bases in the middle. CDR3 length equals 12 residues. CDR1 is WNHNN and CDR2 is SYGVQD in the germline V gene (reference sequence). CDR3 protein: CASSGGEGTQYF. CDR3 DNA sequence: TGCGCCAGCAGTGGGGGAGAAGGTACGCAGTATTTT.

This chain joins TRBV6-1 and TRBJ2-5, with 9 bases that match TRBD2. V shed 7 bases and J 9 bases; nucleotides not matched to a gene: 12. The CDR3 length is 14 residues. Germline-derived CDR1 and CDR2 are MNHNS and SASEGT. CDR3 sequence reads: CASTLREGLGSQYF. The CDR3 DNA sequence: TGTGCCAGCACATTGCGGGAGGGCCTAGGGTCCCAGTACTTC.

The rearrangement links TRBV7-2 to TRBJ1-1; D not resolved. The CDR3 spans 14 residues. Germline CDR1 reads SGHTA; CDR2 reads FQGNSA. V was shortened by 3 bases and J by 0 bases, with 8 bases between the two germline ends. Written as DNA, the CDR3 is TGTGCCAGCAGCTTGGTCGTCATGAACACTGAAGCTTTCTTT. Protein: CASSLVVMNTEAFF.

The rearrangement joins TRBV19 to TRBJ1-1; TRBD1 might be the D (5 bases). Germline CDR1 reads LNHDA; CDR2 reads SQIVND (reference sequence). The CDR3 is made up of 15 amino acids. V was shortened by 2 bases and J by 4 bases, with 14 bases between the two germline ends. DNA for the CDR3: TGTGCCAGTAGTATATCCCTCGGGGCGCGCACTGAAGCTTTCTTT. This codes for CASSISLGARTEAFF. The variable domain in full, completed from reference TRBV19 and TRBJ1-1, reads DGGITQSPKYLFRKEGQNVTLSCEQNLNHDAMYWYRQDPGQGLRLIYYSQIVNDFQKGDIAEGYSVSREKKESFPLTVTSAQKNPTAFYLCASSISLGARTEAFFGQGTRLTVV.

The V gene is TRBV18, the J gene TRBJ2-3; D is unclear. Trimming left V 3 bases short and J 0 bases short, with 10 bases between. The CDR3 runs to 15 residues. The germline gives CDR1 KGHSH, CDR2 LQKENI. This CDR3 is CASSPGLTSTDTQYF. CDR3 bases: TGTGCCAGCTCACCCGGGCTTACTAGCACAGATACGCAGTATTTT.

The V and J genes are TRBV4-1 and TRBJ2-1, with 7 bases that match TRBD2. With V trimmed by 1 base and J by 6 bases, 6 bases remained unmatched. The CDR3 extends over 15 amino acids. Germline assignment: CDR1 MGHRA and CDR2 YSYEKL. Written as DNA, the CDR3 is TGCGCCAGCAGCCAAGTCCCGGGGGGACTCAATGAGCAGTTCTTC. It translates to CASSQVPGGLNEQFF.

The chain couples TRBV7-2 to TRBJ1-2; 8 bases are a match to TRBD1. J gave up 3 bases and V 7 bases, and 7 bases lay outside the gene matches. Germline V gene data show CDR1 as SGHTA and CDR2 as FQGNSA. This CDR3 spans 14 amino acids. In DNA form, the CDR3 reads TGTGCCAGCACCCAAGGACAGGGAGACTATGGCTACACCTTC. It encodes CASTQGQGDYGYTF.

The gene calls are TRBV14 and TRBJ1-2, with 7 bases lining up with TRBD1. Germline-derived CDR1 and CDR2 are SGHDN and FVKESK. Trimming removed 0 bases from V and 6 bases from J; junction bases left unmatched: 1. CDR3 size: 13 residues. DNA for the CDR3: TGTGCCAGCAGCCAAGAGAGGGGGCATGGCTACACCTTC. Amino acids: CASSQERGHGYTF.

The DNA of the CDR3 is TGCGCCAGCAGCTTAAGGGCCCTATCAAACTTGGATACGCAGTATTTT. This sequence encodes CASSLRALSNLDTQYF. This chain links TRBV5-1 with TRBJ2-3; unclear D gene. V dropped 2 bases and J dropped 6 bases, with 19 bases sitting between them. The CDR3 totals 16 residues. Germline V gives CDR1 SGHRS, CDR2 YFSETQ.

V is TRBV18 and J is TRBJ2-6; no definite D call. The V end was cut by 5 bases, the J end by 0 bases, with 14 bases between. This CDR3 is 17 amino acids long. Germline V gene sequence: CDR1 KGHSH, CDR2 LQKENI. In nucleotides, the CDR3 is TGTGCCAGCTCAAGGGCAAGCCTTCGCTCTGGGGCCAACGTCCTGACTTTC. It codes for CASSRASLRSGANVLTF.

The J gene is TRBJ2-7, the V gene TRBV7-2; 14 nucleotides match TRBD2. Per germline, CDR1 SGHTA and CDR2 FQGNSA. J was trimmed by 4 bases and V by 5 bases; bases with no gene match: 7. The CDR3 has 16 residues. This chain's CDR3 is CASSGPGLAGVYEQYF. For the CDR3, the DNA is TGTGCCAGCAGCGGGCCGGGACTAGCGGGAGTTTACGAGCAGTACTTC.

The CDR3 DNA is TGTGCCAGCAGCCAAGACTCTACGAAGGCGGGGGGAGCCTACGAGCAGTACTTC. Its protein is CASSQDSTKAGGAYEQYF. This chain links TRBV4-2 with TRBJ2-7, with TRBD2 identical over 8 bases. In germline, CDR1 is LGHNA, CDR2 YNFKEQ. This CDR3 is built from 18 residues. Trimming took 0 bases from V and 2 from J; bases not matched to a gene: 12.

V gene TRBV4-3 combines with J gene TRBJ2-7, with D maybe TRBD2 (5 bases). V lost 1 base and J 2 bases, leaving 9 bases between the germline ends. Germline V lookup: CDR1 LGHNA, CDR2 YSLEER. CDR3 length: 14 residues. The CDR3 DNA follows: TGCGCCAGCAGCCAAGGGACTGCCGCCTACGAGCAGTACTTC. It encodes CASSQGTAAYEQYF.

V is TRBV29-1 and J is TRBJ1-2, with D perhaps TRBD1 (6 bases). The germline CDR1 and CDR2 sequences are SQVTM and ANQGSEA. This CDR3 comprises 13 residues. Trimming removed 4 bases at V and 2 bases at J, with 11 bases between. As DNA, the CDR3 is TGCAGCGTTGGTACAGGGACCAACTATGGCTACACCTTC. It translates to CSVGTGTNYGYTF. Full variable domain (remainder filled in from reference TRBV29-1 and TRBJ1-2): SAVISQKPSRDICQRGTSLTIQCQVDSQVTMMFWYRQQPGQSLTLIATANQGSEATYESGFVIDKFPISRPNLTFSTLTVSNMSPEDSSIYLCSVGTGTNYGYTFGSGTRLTVV.